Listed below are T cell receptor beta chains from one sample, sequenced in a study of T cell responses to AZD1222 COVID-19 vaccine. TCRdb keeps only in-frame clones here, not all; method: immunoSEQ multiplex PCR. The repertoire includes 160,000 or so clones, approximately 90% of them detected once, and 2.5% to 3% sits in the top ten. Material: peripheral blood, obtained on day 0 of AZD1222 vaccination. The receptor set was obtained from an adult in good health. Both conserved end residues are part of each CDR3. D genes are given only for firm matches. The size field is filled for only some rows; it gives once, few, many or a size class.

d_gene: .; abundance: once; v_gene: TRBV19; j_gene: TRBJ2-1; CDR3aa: CASSIGNNEQFF; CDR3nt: TGTGCCAGTAGTATAGGTAACAATGAGCAGTTCTTC
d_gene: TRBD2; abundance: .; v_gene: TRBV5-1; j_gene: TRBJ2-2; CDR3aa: CASSTGGTDTGELFF; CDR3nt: TGCGCCAGCAGTACGGGGGGGACGGACACCGGGGAGCTGTTTTTT
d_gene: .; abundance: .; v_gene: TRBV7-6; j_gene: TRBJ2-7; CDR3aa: CASSLTRRAAEQYF; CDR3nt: TGTGCCAGCAGCTTAACCCGGAGGGCCGCCGAGCAGTACTTC
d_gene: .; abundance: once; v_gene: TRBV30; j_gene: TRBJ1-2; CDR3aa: CAWSVQGRGYGYTF; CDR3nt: TGTGCCTGGAGTGTACAAGGCAGGGGCTATGGCTACACCTTC
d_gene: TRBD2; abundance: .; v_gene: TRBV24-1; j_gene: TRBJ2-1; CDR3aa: CATGGTSTAGEQFF; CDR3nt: TGTGCCACCGGGGGGACTAGTACTGCGGGTGAGCAGTTCTTC
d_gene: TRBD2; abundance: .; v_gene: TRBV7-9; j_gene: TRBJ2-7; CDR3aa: CASTLAGSYEQYF; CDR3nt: TGTGCCAGCACCCTAGCGGGAAGTTACGAGCAGTACTTC
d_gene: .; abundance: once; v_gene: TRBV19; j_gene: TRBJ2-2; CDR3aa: CASSPLGVMDTGELFF; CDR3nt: TGTGCCAGTAGTCCATTAGGGGTGATGGACACCGGGGAGCTGTTTTTT
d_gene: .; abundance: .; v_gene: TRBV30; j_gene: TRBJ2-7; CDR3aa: CAWRAAHEQYF; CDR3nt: TGTGCCTGGAGGGCCGCCCACGAGCAGTACTTC
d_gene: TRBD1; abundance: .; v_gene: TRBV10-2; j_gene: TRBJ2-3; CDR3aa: CASNPRQGARTDTQYF; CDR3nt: TGCGCCAGCAATCCCAGACAGGGGGCGCGGACAGATACGCAGTATTTT
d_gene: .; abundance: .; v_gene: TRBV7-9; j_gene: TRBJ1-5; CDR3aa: CASSLDGYQPQHF; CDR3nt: TGTGCCAGCAGCTTAGACGGATATCAGCCCCAGCATTTT